Each of the 14 T cell receptor beta chains below was sequenced from the same sample in a study of regulatory T cells in long-lasting Graves disease. To make TCR beta libraries, researchers used iRepertoire HTBI primers and Arm-PCR of CDR3 regions. TCRdb redid the calling of the multiplex PCR reads with MiXCR, one entry per CDR3 protein. The sample has a few hundred thousand distinct CDR3 sequences, over 15% seen once. Time point meaning: newly diagnosed GD, antithyroid drugs for less than 3 months. The TCR library was prepared using RNA isolated from PBMCs. These sequences were also reported in another study, on T cells in Graves' hyperthyroidism and ophthalmopathy.

The sequences come from peripheral blood mononuclear cells (PBMCs), collected at new diagnosis, from a patient treated with antithyroid drugs. These receptors were obtained from a man between 35 and 55 years old with Graves disease.

This clonotype was observed at least ten times. A much bigger clone sits one base away, suggesting this may be a read error. The V call is TRBV20-1, the J call TRBJ2-5; D may match TRBD1 or TRBD2 (6 bases each). The V gene's germline CDR1 is DFQATT and CDR2 SNEGSKA (reference sequence). This CDR3 has 15 residues. V lost 5 bases and J lost 9, with 25 bases in between. CDR3 region: CSADAPRGPGEAQYF. The CDR3 DNA reads as TGCAGTGCTGACGCCCCTCGGGGGCCAGGGGAGGCCCAGTACTTC.

The sample holds many counts of this clonotype. The V call is TRBV10-3, the J call TRBJ1-5, with D possibly being TRBD1 (6 bases). This CDR3 comprises 14 residues. V shed 6 bases and J shed 3 bases, with 12 bases lying between them. Germline assignment: CDR1 ENHRY and CDR2 SYGVKD. The CDR3 DNA sequence: TGTGCCATCAGCCCGACAGGCCCCAATCAGCCCCAGCATTTT. This encodes CAISPTGPNQPQHF.

There are many counts of this clonotype. The rearrangement links TRBV5-1 to TRBJ2-7; unclear D gene. Trimming shortened V by 0 bases and J by 5 bases, and 12 bases separated the two germline ends. The CDR3 is 14 amino acids. CDR1 is SGHRS, CDR2 YFSETQ, per germline. This chain's CDR3 is CASSLDPQAHEQYF. The CDR3, as DNA: TGCGCCAGCAGCTTGGACCCCCAAGCCCACGAGCAGTACTTC.

With regard to this clonotype: A read error may be the cause here, since a much bigger clone is one base away. The CDR3 ends on some other residue instead of the conserved phenylalanine or tryptophan, so this is likely a read error. The V gene is TRBV6-5, the J gene TRBJ2-5, with D possibly matching TRBD1 (6 bases). Trimming stripped 0 bases from V and 2 bases from J, with 10 bases between. The CDR3 runs to 15 residues. Germline CDR1 and CDR2: MNHEY and SVGAGI. The CDR3 loop is CASSYSQGQQETQYS. As DNA, the CDR3 is TGTGCCAGCAGTTACTCGCAGGGGCAGCAAGAGACCCAGTACTCC.

This clonotype has a count of ten or more. The V gene is TRBV6-1, the J gene TRBJ2-6; D is uncertain. The CDR3 is made up of 14 amino acids. V lost 3 bases to trimming and J lost 0 bases, with 3 bases between them. Per germline, CDR1 MNHNS and CDR2 SASEGT. The CDR3 reads CASSDGSGANVLTF. The DNA for the CDR3 is TGTGCCAGCAGTGACGGCTCTGGGGCCAACGTCCTGACTTTC.

This clonotype has a handful of counts. The chain is built from TRBV4-3 and TRBJ1-6; 12 positions match TRBD1. The CDR3 runs to 18 residues. Germline CDR1 LGHNA, CDR2 YSLEER. The J segment lost 10 bases and the V segment lost 6 bases, leaving 16 bases of the junction unmatched. The CDR3 sequence: CASSRTGTGGQRDSPLHF. The CDR3 region has the DNA TGCGCCAGCAGTAGGACCGGGACAGGGGGCCAAAGAGACTCACCCCTCCACTTT.

Comments on this clonotype: A far bigger clonotype differs at one base, so this is likely a read error. This rearrangement joins TRBV28 to TRBJ2-3, with 9 bases matching TRBD1. The J call may be mistaken, given a closer DNA end match to TRBJ1-1. The CDR3 spans 16 residues. Germline V lookup: CDR1 MDHEN, CDR2 SYDVKM. CDR3 nucleotide sequence: TGTGTCAGCAGCCTCCCGGGACAGGGTTGGGTCACTGAAGCTTTCTTT. It specifies CVSSLPGQGWVTEAFF.

This clonotype was picked up many times. This chain joins TRBV6-2 or TRBV6-3 and TRBJ2-1, with TRBD1 matching 9 bases. Germline loops: CDR1 MNHEY, CDR2 SVGEGT. The ends lost 5 bases at V and 2 bases at J; junction bases unmatched: 7. The CDR3 sequence is 16 residues long. Written as DNA, the CDR3 is TGTGCCAGCAGTACCCGACGACAGGGGGCCTACAATGAGCAGTTCTTC. Translating gives CASSTRRQGAYNEQFF.

This clonotype has a count of ten or more. This chain uses TRBV27 with TRBJ2-3, with no clear D. The CDR3 consists of 14 residues. V lost 4 bases and J 2 bases, leaving 10 bases between the germline ends. Germline assignment: CDR1 MNHEY and CDR2 SMNVEV (reference sequence). The chain's CDR3 is CASSSTRYTDTQYF. Here the CDR3 DNA reads TGTGCCAGCAGTTCCACCCGGTACACAGATACGCAGTATTTT.

CDR3 in amino acids: CASSLGRGTNEKLFF. The CDR3, as DNA: TGCGCCAGCAGCCTCGGGAGGGGGACTAATGAAAAACTGTTTTTT. V is TRBV5-1 and J is TRBJ1-4, with D tentatively TRBD1 (6 bases). The V gene lost 4 bases and the J gene lost 2 bases, with 12 bases spanning the gap. The CDR3 covers 15 residues. Germline V gives CDR1 SGHRS, CDR2 YFSETQ. Drawing the rest from reference TRBV5-1 and TRBJ1-4, the complete variable domain is KAGVTQTPRYLIKTRGQQVTLSCSPISGHRSVSWYQQTPGQGLQFLFEYFSETQRNKGNFPGRFSGRQFSNSRSEMNVSTLELGDSALYLCASSLGRGTNEKLFFGSGTQLSVL.

About this clonotype: This clone may be a read error of a much larger clone one base away. The CDR3 sequence: CASSRHSGQTRSGVNVLTF. DNA for the CDR3: TGTGCCAGCAGCCGACACTCGGGACAGACCCGCTCTGGGGTCAACGTCCTGACTTTC. This chain connects TRBV11-2 to TRBJ2-6; TRBD1 aligns across 7 bases. The CDR3 spans 19 residues. CDR1 and CDR2 (germline): SGHAT, FQNNGV.

This clonotype was counted at least ten times. V and J are TRBV7-3 and TRBJ2-3; a possible D gene is TRBD2 (6 bases). Trimming pared 1 base from V and 0 bases from J, leaving 11 bases between. This CDR3 region has 16 residues. The V gene's germline CDR1 is SGHTA and CDR2 FQGTGA. This chain's CDR3 is CASSLSGAGSTDTQYF. The CDR3 nucleotides are TGTGCCAGCAGCTTAAGTGGCGCGGGGAGCACAGATACGCAGTATTTT.

This clonotype occurred many times. The chain employs TRBV7-9 and TRBJ2-5, with D tentatively TRBD1 or TRBD2 (5 bases each). Trimming shortened V by 5 bases and J by 2 bases, and 12 bases separated the two germline ends. This CDR3 is built from 14 residues. The germline gives CDR1 SEHNR, CDR2 FQNEAQ (reference sequence). The CDR3: CASSQWGIQETQYF. CDR3 coding DNA: TGTGCCAGCAGCCAGTGGGGGATTCAAGAGACCCAGTACTTC.

Ten or more counts support this clonotype. A much more abundant neighbour one base away suggests this may be a read error. The chain employs TRBV2 and TRBJ1-5; D not certain. This CDR3 has 12 amino acids. Trimming left V 6 bases short and J 2 bases short, with 5 bases between. Germline V CDR1 and CDR2: SNHLY, FYNNEI. In DNA, the CDR3 is TGTGCCAGCAGGGAGGGCAATCAGCCCCAGCATTTT. It is translated as CASREGNQPQHF.